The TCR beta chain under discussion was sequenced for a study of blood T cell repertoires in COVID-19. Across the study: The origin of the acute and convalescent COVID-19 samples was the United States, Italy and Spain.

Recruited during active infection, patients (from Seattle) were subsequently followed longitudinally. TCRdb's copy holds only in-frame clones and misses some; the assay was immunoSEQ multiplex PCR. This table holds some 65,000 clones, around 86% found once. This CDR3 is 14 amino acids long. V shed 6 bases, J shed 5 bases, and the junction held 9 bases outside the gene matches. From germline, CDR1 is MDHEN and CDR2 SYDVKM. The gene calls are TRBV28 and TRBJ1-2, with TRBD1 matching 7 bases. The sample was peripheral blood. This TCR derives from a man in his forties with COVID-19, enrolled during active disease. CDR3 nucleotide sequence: TGTGCCAGCAGCCCAGGGACAGTTACTTATGGCTACACCTTC. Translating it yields CASSPGTVTYGYTF.